Given below is one T cell receptor beta chain in context. The antigen remains unidentified. These data come from a study of Ad26.COV2.S vaccination and SARS-CoV-2 variants. Study-level points and caveats: Breadth, reportedly substantial, characterized the spike-specific CD8+ and CD4+ T cell responses after vaccination.

Profiling relied on immunoSEQ multiplex PCR, and the TCRdb table lists in-frame clones only, not all of them. The data show roughly 420,000 clones, approximately 87% seen once. Documented treatment: roughly 20 received Ad26.COV2.S at low or high dose, single or two shots; roughly 5 received placebo; per-sample allocation not given. After the first vaccine or placebo injection, samples were drawn on day 63. The CDR3 loop spans 13 amino acids. From germline, CDR1 is SGHDN and CDR2 FVKESK. The V gene end was trimmed by 7 bases and the J gene end by 4 bases; junction bases not matched to a gene: 4. This clonotype was sampled from a person aged 18 to 59 who received the Ad26.COV2.S COVID-19 vaccine or a placebo. This material consisted of peripheral blood, taken in a trial of Ad26.COV2.S vaccine versus placebo. V usage is TRBV14 and J usage is TRBJ1-1, with TRBD1 identical over 9 bases. CDR3 amino acids: CASTLTGGTEAFF. DNA for the CDR3: TGTGCCAGCACCTTGACAGGGGGCACTGAAGCTTTCTTT. The whole variable domain, filled in from reference TRBV14 and TRBJ1-1, reads EAGVTQFPSHSVIEKGQTVTLRCDPISGHDNLYWYRRVMGKEIKFLLHFVKESKQDESGMPNNRFLAERTGGTYSTLKVQPAELEDSGVYFCASTLTGGTEAFFGQGTRLTVV.